What follows are 15 T cell receptor beta chains derived from one specimen sequenced in a study of T cells in narcolepsy. Using immunoSEQ multiplex PCR, the repertoire was profiled, and TCRdb retains in-frame clones only, with some absent. The sample lists 25,000 or so clones; 75% to 85% were seen once. The sequenced sample was CD45RA- memory CD4+ T cells from PBMCs. The receptor set was obtained from a human donor with narcolepsy.

The V and J genes are TRBV30 and TRBJ2-5, with TRBD2 matching over 9 bases. CDR3 length: 14 residues. Germline CDR1 GTSNPN, CDR2 SVGIG (reference sequence). V lost 3 bases and J lost 7; bases outside the gene matches: 9. CDR3 DNA: TGTGCCTGGAGCCTAGCGGGGACTGGTTCGACCCAGTACTTC. Translated: CAWSLAGTGSTQYF.

The genes are TRBV6-4 and TRBJ1-6; 9 positions agree with TRBD1. Germline values: CDR1 MRHNA, CDR2 SNTAGT. With 0 bases clipped from V and 6 bases from J, the junction kept 0 bases outside the gene matches. This CDR3 is built from 15 residues. The CDR3 nucleotides read TGTGCCAGCAGTGACTCGACAGGGGGTAATTCACCCCTCCACTTT. Protein sequence: CASSDSTGGNSPLHF.

This clone was detected a few times. The J gene is TRBJ2-2, the V gene TRBV6-1; possibly TRBD1 for D (6 bases). The CDR3 length is 15 residues. V was pared by 6 bases and J by 5 bases, with 16 bases between. Germline V gene sequence: CDR1 MNHNS, CDR2 SASEGT. CDR3 sequence reads: CASREQGLGTGELFF. CDR3 in DNA: TGTGCCAGCAGGGAACAGGGTCTTGGGACCGGGGAGCTGTTTTTT.

This clone came up a few times. The chain combines TRBV19 with TRBJ1-3, with D possibly TRBD1 on 6 matching bases. The CDR3 loop spans 16 amino acids. The ends were cut back, 3 bases at V and 0 bases at J, with 12 bases in the middle. Germline CDR1 LNHDA, CDR2 SQIVND (reference sequence). The CDR3 loop is CASSIWGAGSGNTIYF. CDR3 nucleotides: TGTGCCAGTAGTATTTGGGGGGCCGGCTCTGGAAACACCATATATTTT.

Worth noting for this clone: The junction departs from the called germline gene at one end, perhaps through a read error. The V call is TRBV6-4, the J call TRBJ1-2; possible D gene TRBD1, 6 bases. The CDR3 is 10 amino acids. CDR1 MRHNA and CDR2 SNTAGT come from the germline V gene. In nucleotides, the CDR3 is TGCCCCTTCTGGATTTGCTACAGGGCTTGG. It is translated as CPFWICYRAW.

The J gene is TRBJ1-5, the V gene TRBV27; D call uncertain. Per the germline V gene, CDR1 is MNHEY and CDR2 is SMNVEV (reference sequence). The CDR3 has 15 residues. Trimming took 5 bases from V and 4 from J, leaving 15 bases between them. CDR3 in amino acids: CASSHGRRDNQPQHF. In nucleotides, the CDR3 is TGTGCCAGCAGTCACGGGAGGAGGGATAATCAGCCCCAGCATTTT.

The chain joins TRBV14 to TRBJ1-2; D not resolved. V lost 4 bases and J 0 bases, leaving 6 bases between the germline ends. The CDR3 length is 13 residues. Looked up from germline, CDR1 is SGHDN and CDR2 is FVKESK. CDR3 sequence (DNA): TGTGCCAGCAGCCCTAGGACTAACTATGGCTACACCTTC. This translates into CASSPRTNYGYTF.

Remarks on this clone: The CDR3 does not close with the conserved phenylalanine or tryptophan, likely indicating a read error. It is unclear where the CDR3 begins or ends on the DNA, so no DNA is shown, and the CDR3 is as TCRdb lists it. The V call is TRBV27, the J call TRBJ2-7; TRBD1, the table's D call, lacks a check against the DNA. Counting both end residues, the CDR3 totals 13 amino acids. The germline gives CDR1 MNHEY, CDR2 SMNVEV (reference sequence). The CDR3 sequence: CASSLEITTGDRL.

This rearrangement joins TRBV7-8 to TRBJ2-1; weak D call: TRBD1 (5 bases). Trimming took 6 bases from V and 4 from J, leaving 16 bases between them. From germline, CDR1 is SGHVS and CDR2 FQNEAQ. The CDR3 sequence is 15 residues long. This CDR3 is CASRLAGQTYNEQFF. The CDR3 bases are TGTGCCAGCAGGTTGGCAGGGCAGACTTACAATGAGCAGTTCTTC. The full variable domain, rest sourced from reference TRBV7-8 and TRBJ2-1, is GAGVSQSPRYKVAKRGQDVALRCDPISGHVSLFWYQQALGQGPEFLTYFQNEAQLDKSGLPSDRFFAERPEGSVSTLKIQRTQQEDSAVYLCASRLAGQTYNEQFFGPGTRLTVL.

This clone was detected only once. The rearrangement uses TRBV5-1 and TRBJ2-7; possibly TRBD2 for D (5 bases). Germline V gene data show CDR1 as SGHRS and CDR2 as YFSETQ. The CDR3 spans 14 residues. Trimming stripped 4 bases from V and 8 bases from J, with 19 bases between. CDR3 in DNA: TGCGCCAGCAGCCTTCCGGGAACCGACGGGAAGCAGTACTTC. Translated, it gives CASSLPGTDGKQYF.

Only a few counts were recorded for this clone. This chain connects TRBV27 to TRBJ1-6; a weak D match, TRBD1 (5 bases). The CDR3 has 16 amino acids. The germline V gene has CDR1 MNHEY and CDR2 SMNVEV (reference sequence). Trimming shortened V by 0 bases and J by 9 bases, and 15 bases separated the two germline ends. CDR3 DNA sequence: TGTGCCAGCAGTTTATCGTCCGCCAGGGTGGGTTCACCCCTCCACTTT. Translation: CASSLSSARVGSPLHF.

The J gene is TRBJ1-3, the V gene TRBV4-1, with 8 positions matching TRBD1. The CDR3 extends over 17 amino acids. After removal of 4 bases from V and 6 bases from J, the junction contained 14 bases not matched to a gene. Germline CDR1 and CDR2: MGHRA and YSYEKL. The CDR3 nucleotides are TGCGCCAGCAGCCGACCGGGACAGGTTAACTTGCAAAACACCATATATTTT. Translating gives CASSRPGQVNLQNTIYF.

V is TRBV19 and J is TRBJ1-6; 9 bases are a match to TRBD1. The CDR3 spans 15 residues. Germline CDR1 LNHDA, CDR2 SQIVND (reference sequence). The V gene end was trimmed by 6 bases and the J gene end by 4 bases; junction bases not matched to a gene: 4. DNA for the CDR3: TGTGCCAGTAGCAGGGACAGGGAATATAATTCACCCCTCCACTTT. It encodes CASSRDREYNSPLHF.

V usage is TRBV19 and J usage is TRBJ1-6; D unresolved. CDR3 length equals 13 residues. Germline CDR1 LNHDA, CDR2 SQIVND (reference sequence). Trimming took off 6 bases at V and 8 bases at J, with 11 bases between the two ends. For the CDR3, the DNA is TGTGCCAGTAGGGCAGGTATAGATTCACCCCTCCACTTT. This sequence encodes CASRAGIDSPLHF.

The chain employs TRBV7-6 and TRBJ2-7; D remains ambiguous. Trimming removed 1 base at V and 2 bases at J, with 12 bases between. The CDR3 runs to 15 residues. Germline V gene lookup returns CDR1 SGHVS and CDR2 FNYEAQ. DNA of the CDR3: TGTGCCAGCAGCTTAGATGTAGGGTTTACCTACGAGCAGTACTTC. This gives the protein CASSLDVGFTYEQYF.